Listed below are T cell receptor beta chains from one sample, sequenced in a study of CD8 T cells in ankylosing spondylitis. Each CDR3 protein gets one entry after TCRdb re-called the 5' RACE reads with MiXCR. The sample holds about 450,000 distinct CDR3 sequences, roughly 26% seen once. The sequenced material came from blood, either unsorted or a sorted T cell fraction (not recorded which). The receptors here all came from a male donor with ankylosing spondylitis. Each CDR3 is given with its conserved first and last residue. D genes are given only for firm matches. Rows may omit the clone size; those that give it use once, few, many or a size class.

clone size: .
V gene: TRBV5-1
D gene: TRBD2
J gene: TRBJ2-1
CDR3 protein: CASSSSGGGFYNEQFF
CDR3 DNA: TGCGCCAGCAGCTCCTCGGGAGGAGGGTTCTACAATGAGCAGTTCTTC

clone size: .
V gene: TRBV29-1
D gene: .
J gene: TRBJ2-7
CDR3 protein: CSAVRSGVVYEQYF
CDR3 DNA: TGCAGCGCAGTCCGTTCGGGAGTAGTCTACGAGCAGTACTTC

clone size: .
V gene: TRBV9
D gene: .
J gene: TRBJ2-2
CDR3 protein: CASSVQGGFWSNTGELFF
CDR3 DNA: TGTGCCAGCAGCGTCCAGGGTGGTTTTTGGTCGAACACCGGGGAGCTGTTTTTT

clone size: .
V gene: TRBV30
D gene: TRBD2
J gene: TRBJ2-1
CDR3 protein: CAWSGLAGASSYNEQFF
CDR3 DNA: TGTGCCTGGAGTGGTCTAGCGGGAGCTAGCTCCTACAATGAGCAGTTCTTC

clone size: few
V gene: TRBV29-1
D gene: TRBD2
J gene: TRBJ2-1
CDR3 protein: CSVGRRGEAEQFF
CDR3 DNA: TGCAGCGTAGGTAGGCGGGGGGAGGCTGAGCAGTTCTTC

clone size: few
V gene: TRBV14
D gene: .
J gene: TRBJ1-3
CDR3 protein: CASSQAGPPGNTIYF
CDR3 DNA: TGTGCCAGCAGCCAAGCCGGACCTCCTGGAAACACCATATATTTT

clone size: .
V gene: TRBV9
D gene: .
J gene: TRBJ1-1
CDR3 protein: CASSYTSLRGTEAFF
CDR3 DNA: TGTGCCAGCAGTTATACAAGCCTAAGGGGTACTGAAGCTTTCTTT

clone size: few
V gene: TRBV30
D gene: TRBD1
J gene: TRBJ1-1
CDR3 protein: CAWSKDRANTEAFF
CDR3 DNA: TGTGCCTGGAGTAAGGACAGGGCGAACACTGAAGCTTTCTTT

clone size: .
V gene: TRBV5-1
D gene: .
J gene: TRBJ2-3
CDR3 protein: CASRTPQTTDTQYF
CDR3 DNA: TGCGCCAGCCGGACCCCCCAGACCACAGATACGCAGTATTTT

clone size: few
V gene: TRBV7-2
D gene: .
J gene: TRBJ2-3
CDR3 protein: CASSGEWADTQYF
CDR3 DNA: TGTGCCAGCAGCGGTGAATGGGCAGATACGCAGTATTTT

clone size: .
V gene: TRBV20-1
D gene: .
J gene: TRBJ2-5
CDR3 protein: CSALVQGRETQYF
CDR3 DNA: TGCAGTGCACTAGTTCAAGGAAGAGAGACCCAGTACTTC

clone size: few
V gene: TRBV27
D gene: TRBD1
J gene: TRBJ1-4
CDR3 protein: CASSSYPDRAYAKKLFF
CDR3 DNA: TGTGCCAGCAGTTCGTACCCAGACAGGGCGTACGCTAAGAAACTGTTTTTT

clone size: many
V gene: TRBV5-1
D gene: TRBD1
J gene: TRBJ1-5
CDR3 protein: CASSLGDRGGNQPQHF
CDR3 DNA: TGCGCCAGCAGCTTGGGGGACAGGGGAGGTAATCAGCCCCAGCATTTT

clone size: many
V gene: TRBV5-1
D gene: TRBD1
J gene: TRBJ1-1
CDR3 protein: CASSRDRNTEAFF
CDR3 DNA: TGCGCCAGCAGCCGGGACAGGAACACTGAAGCTTTCTTT

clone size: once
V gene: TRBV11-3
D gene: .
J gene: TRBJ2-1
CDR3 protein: CASSPKSKANEQFF
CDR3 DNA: TGTGCCAGCAGTCCCAAATCCAAGGCCAATGAGCAGTTCTTC

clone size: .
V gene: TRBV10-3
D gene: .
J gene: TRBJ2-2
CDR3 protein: CAISESTWYTGELFF
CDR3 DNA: TGTGCCATCAGTGAGTCGACCTGGTACACCGGGGAGCTGTTTTTT

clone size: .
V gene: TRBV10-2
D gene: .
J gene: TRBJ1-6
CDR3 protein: CASSESTRDRALHF
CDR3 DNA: TGCGCCAGCAGTGAATCGACACGGGATAGGGCCCTCCACTTT

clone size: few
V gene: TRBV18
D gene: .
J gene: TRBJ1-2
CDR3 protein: CASSPPYPGGFGYTF
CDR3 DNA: TGTGCCAGCTCACCACCGTATCCGGGGGGGTTCGGCTACACCTTC

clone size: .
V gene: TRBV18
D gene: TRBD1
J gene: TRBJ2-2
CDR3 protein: CASSRTGEANTGELFF
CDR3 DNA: TGTGCCAGCTCGCGGACAGGGGAGGCGAACACCGGGGAGCTGTTTTTT

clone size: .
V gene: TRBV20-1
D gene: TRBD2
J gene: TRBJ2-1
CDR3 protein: CSARELAGVEQFF
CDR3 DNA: TGCAGTGCTAGGGAACTAGCGGGAGTTGAGCAGTTCTTC

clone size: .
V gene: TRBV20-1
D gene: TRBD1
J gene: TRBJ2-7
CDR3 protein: CCALGQGSNLHGYEQYF
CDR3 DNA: TGCTGTGCTCTCGGACAGGGATCCAACCTACATGGCTACGAGCAGTACTTC

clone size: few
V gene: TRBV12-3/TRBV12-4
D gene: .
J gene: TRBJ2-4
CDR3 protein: CASSLAARADAKNIQYF
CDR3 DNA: TGTGCCAGCAGTTTAGCTGCCAGGGCTGACGCCAAAAACATTCAGTACTTC

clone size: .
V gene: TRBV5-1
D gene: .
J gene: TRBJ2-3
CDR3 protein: CASSLGLSSTDTQYF
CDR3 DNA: TGCGCCAGCAGCTTGGGACTGTCTAGCACAGATACGCAGTATTTT

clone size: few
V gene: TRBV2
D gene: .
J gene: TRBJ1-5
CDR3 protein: CASSFGTRGAQPQHF
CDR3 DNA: TGTGCCAGCAGTTTTGGGACGCGGGGTGCTCAGCCCCAGCATTTT

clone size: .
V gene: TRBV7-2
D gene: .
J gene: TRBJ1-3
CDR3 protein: CASTSFGSTGGNTIYF
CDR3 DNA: TGTGCCAGCACCTCCTTTGGCTCGACAGGTGGAAACACCATATATTTT

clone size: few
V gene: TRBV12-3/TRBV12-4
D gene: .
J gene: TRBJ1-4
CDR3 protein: CASSPTGTYEKLFF
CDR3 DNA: TGTGCCAGCAGTCCGACCGGGACATATGAAAAACTGTTTTTT

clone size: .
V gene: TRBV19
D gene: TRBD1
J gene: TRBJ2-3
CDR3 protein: CASSIPGDRGRYF
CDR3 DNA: TGTGCCAGTAGTATACCTGGAGACAGGGGGCGGTATTTT

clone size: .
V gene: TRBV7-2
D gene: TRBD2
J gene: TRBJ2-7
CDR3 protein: CASSSSGSLSYEQYF
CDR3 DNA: TGTGCCAGCAGCAGTAGCGGGAGCCTGTCCTACGAGCAGTACTTC

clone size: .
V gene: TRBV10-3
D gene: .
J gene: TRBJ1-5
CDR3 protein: CAISGVRDLPQHF
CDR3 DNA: TGTGCCATCAGCGGAGTCAGGGACCTGCCCCAGCATTTT

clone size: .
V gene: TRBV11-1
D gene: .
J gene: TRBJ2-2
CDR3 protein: CAISPGRGLASNTGELFF
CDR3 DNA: TGTGCCATCTCCCCGGGTCGTGGATTAGCGAGCAACACCGGGGAGCTGTTTTTT

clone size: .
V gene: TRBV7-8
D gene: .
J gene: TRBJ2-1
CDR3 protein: CASSRSGRSYNEQFF
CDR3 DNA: TGTGCCAGCAGCCGTAGCGGACGCTCCTACAATGAGCAGTTCTTC

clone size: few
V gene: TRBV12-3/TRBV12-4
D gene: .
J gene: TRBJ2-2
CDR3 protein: CASVWGRHTGELFF
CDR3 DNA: TGTGCCAGCGTTTGGGGGAGACACACCGGGGAGCTGTTTTTT

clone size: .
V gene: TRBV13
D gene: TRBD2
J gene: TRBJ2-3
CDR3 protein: CASSLDGLAASTQYF
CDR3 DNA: TGTGCCAGCAGCTTAGATGGACTAGCGGCTTCTACGCAGTATTTT

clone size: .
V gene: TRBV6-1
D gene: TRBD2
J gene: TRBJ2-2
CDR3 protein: CASSKISGSGYTGELFF
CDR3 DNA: TGTGCCAGCAGCAAAATTAGCGGGAGCGGATACACCGGGGAGCTGTTTTTT

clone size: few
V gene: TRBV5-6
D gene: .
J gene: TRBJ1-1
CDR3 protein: CASSTSGKGEAFF
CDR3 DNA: TGTGCCAGCAGCACCTCAGGGAAGGGTGAAGCTTTCTTT

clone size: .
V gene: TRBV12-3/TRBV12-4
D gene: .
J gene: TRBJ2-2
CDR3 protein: CASITGRDYTGELFF
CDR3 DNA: TGTGCCAGCATCACCGGCCGGGACTACACCGGGGAGCTGTTTTTT

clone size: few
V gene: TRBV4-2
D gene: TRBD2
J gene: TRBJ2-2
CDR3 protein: CASSRTSTSGNTGELFF
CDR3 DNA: TGTGCCAGCAGCCGCACGTCAACTAGCGGAAACACCGGGGAGCTGTTTTTT

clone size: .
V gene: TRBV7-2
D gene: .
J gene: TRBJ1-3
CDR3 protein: CASSFQTELTSGNTIYF
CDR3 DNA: TGTGCCAGCAGCTTCCAGACAGAACTTACCTCTGGAAACACCATATATTTT

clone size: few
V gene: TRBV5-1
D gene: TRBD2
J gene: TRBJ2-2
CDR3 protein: CASSQAGLETGELFF
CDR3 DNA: TGCGCCAGCAGCCAGGCGGGACTAGAGACCGGGGAGCTGTTTTTT

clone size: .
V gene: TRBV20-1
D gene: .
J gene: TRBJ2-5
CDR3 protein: CSASTEAQETQYF
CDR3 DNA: TGCAGTGCTAGTACAGAGGCCCAAGAGACCCAGTACTTC

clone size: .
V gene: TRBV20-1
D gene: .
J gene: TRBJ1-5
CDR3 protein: CSARAGQINQPQHF
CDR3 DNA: TGCAGTGCTAGAGCAGGGCAGATTAATCAGCCCCAGCATTTT

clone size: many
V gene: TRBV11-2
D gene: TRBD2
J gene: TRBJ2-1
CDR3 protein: CASREMGLAGDEQFF
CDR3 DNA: TGTGCCAGCAGGGAGATGGGACTAGCGGGAGATGAGCAGTTCTTC